This section outlines one T cell receptor beta chain sequence together with its context. Antigen: not known. The entry originates in a study of cytomegalovirus exposure and HLA in healthy donors. Study observations and caveats: The tendency of first-cohort TCR clusters to co-occur in the 90 to 150 validation repertoires was the finding of a later analysis. Among TCR beta chains, those listed as cytomegalovirus-associated numbered over 150.

V shed 6 bases, J shed 7 bases, and the junction held 11 bases outside the gene matches. The germline V gene encodes CDR1 SGHTA and CDR2 FQGTGA. CDR3 length: 16 residues. The donors were in the roughly 120-subject validation cohort; that cohort was separate from the roughly 700-subject first cohort. The assay was immunoSEQ multiplex PCR, and TCRdb's table has in-frame clones only and misses some. The table records more than 250,000 clones, 87% of them present only once. This clonotype was sampled from a woman aged 25 to 45 in good health and CMV-seropositive. The V and J genes are TRBV7-3 and TRBJ2-1; 11 bases agree with TRBD2. The sequenced sample was PBMCs. Here the CDR3 reads CASSYRTSGSANEQFF. DNA for the CDR3: TGTGCCAGCAGTTACAGAACTAGCGGGAGTGCTAATGAGCAGTTCTTC.